This T cell receptor beta chain was captured in a study of cytomegalovirus exposure and HLA in healthy donors. From germline, CDR1 is SGHTA and CDR2 FQGTGA. Trimming removed 3 bases from V and 1 base from J, with 9 bases in between. This CDR3 spans 14 amino acids. Amplification used 60 Vbeta primers and 13 Jbeta primers. Here immunoSEQ multiplex PCR was the method, and the copy in TCRdb shows in-frame clones only, minus some. Here the sample spans 100,000 to 150,000 clones, roughly 70% being singletons. Source material: PBMCs. V usage is TRBV7-3 and J usage is TRBJ1-1; D not resolved. The receptor was derived from a man aged 35 to 55 in good health and CMV-seropositive. The CDR3 sequence: CASSFSTGNTEAFF. The DNA for the CDR3 is TGTGCCAGCAGCTTCTCGACGGGGAACACTGAAGCTTTCTTT.